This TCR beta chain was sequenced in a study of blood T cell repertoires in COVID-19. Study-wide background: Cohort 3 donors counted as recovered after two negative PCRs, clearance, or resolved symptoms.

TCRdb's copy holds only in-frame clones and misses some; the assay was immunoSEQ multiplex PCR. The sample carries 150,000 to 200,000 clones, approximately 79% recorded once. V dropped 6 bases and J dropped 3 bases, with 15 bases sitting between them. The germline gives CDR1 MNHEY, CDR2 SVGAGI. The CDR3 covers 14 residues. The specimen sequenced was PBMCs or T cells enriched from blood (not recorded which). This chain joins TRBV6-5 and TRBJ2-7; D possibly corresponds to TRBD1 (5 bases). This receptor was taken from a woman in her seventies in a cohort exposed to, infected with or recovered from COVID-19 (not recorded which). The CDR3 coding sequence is TGTGCCAGCAGAGCGACAGTAGGGGACTACGAGCAGTACTTC. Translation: CASRATVGDYEQYF.